This is a list of T cell receptor beta chains from one sample in a study of blood T cell repertoires in COVID-19. Clones were read by immunoSEQ multiplex PCR, and TCRdb kept only the in-frame ones, dropping some. The sample comprises about 210,000 clones, roughly 88% of which are singletons, and around 5.7% rests with the top ten. Sequencing input: PBMCs or T cells enriched from blood (not recorded which). The receptor set was obtained from a man in his forties or fifties with acute COVID-19. The CDR3 runs from the conserved cysteine through the conserved F or W. D genes are given only for firm matches. Clone sizes are given selectively: once, few, many, or a class where the clone is expanded.

j_call	v_call	d_call	clone_size	cdr3_aa	cdr3_nt
TRBJ2-7	TRBV9	.	.	CASSPWVSSSHEQYF	TGTGCCAGCAGCCCCTGGGTGAGTAGCTCCCACGAGCAGTACTTC
TRBJ2-2	TRBV19	.	once	CASSIGRLDTGELFF	TGTGCCAGTAGTATTGGGAGGTTGGACACCGGGGAGCTGTTTTTT
TRBJ1-3	TRBV28	TRBD1	.	CASSPSYDRDFSGNTIYF	TGTGCCAGCAGTCCCAGCTATGACAGGGATTTCTCTGGAAACACCATATATTTT
TRBJ2-7	TRBV18	TRBD2	few	CASSPPLLAPGGSYEQYF	TGTGCCAGCTCACCACCGTTACTAGCTCCGGGGGGTTCCTACGAGCAGTACTTC
TRBJ1-1	TRBV3-1/TRBV3-2	TRBD1	.	CASSQPNRGDTEAFF	TGTGCCAGCAGCCAACCCAACAGGGGGGACACTGAAGCTTTCTTT
TRBJ1-4	TRBV7-9	.	.	CASRRTGPTNEKLFF	TGTGCCAGCAGAAGAACAGGGCCGACTAATGAAAAACTGTTTTTT
TRBJ1-1	TRBV2	TRBD1	.	CASRQGVGNTEAFF	TGTGCCAGCAGGCAGGGGGTAGGGAACACTGAAGCTTTCTTT
TRBJ1-5	TRBV6-6	TRBD1	.	CASSYTGADQPQHF	TGTGCCAGCAGTTACACAGGGGCGGATCAGCCCCAGCATTTT
TRBJ1-3	TRBV4-1	TRBD1	.	CASSRPGTVSGNTIYF	TGCGCCAGCAGCCGCCCCGGGACAGTCTCTGGAAACACCATATATTTT
TRBJ2-1	TRBV19	.	.	CASSMETGLLLSSYNEQFF	TGTGCCAGTAGTATGGAAACAGGGCTCCTATTGAGCTCCTACAATGAGCAGTTCTTC
TRBJ2-1	TRBV2	.	once	CAARPGPGEQFF	TGTGCCGCGAGACCTGGCCCAGGAGAGCAGTTCTTC
TRBJ1-4	TRBV19	TRBD1	.	CASSIKGARATNEKLFF	TGTGCCAGTAGTATAAAGGGGGCGCGAGCAACTAATGAAAAACTGTTTTTT
TRBJ2-3	TRBV5-1	TRBD2	.	CASSKGLALTDTQYF	TGCGCCAGCAGCAAGGGACTAGCGCTCACAGATACGCAGTATTTT
TRBJ2-7	TRBV27	TRBD2	.	CASSPINPRTSGSYEQYF	TGTGCCAGCAGTCCTATCAATCCTCGGACTAGCGGCTCCTACGAGCAGTACTTC
TRBJ2-2	TRBV5-1	.	.	CASSSHGMTAGELFF	TGCGCCAGCAGCAGTCACGGGATGACGGCCGGGGAGCTGTTTTTT
TRBJ2-5	TRBV5-5	.	.	CASSLASQETQYF	TGTGCCAGCAGCTTGGCCAGCCAAGAGACCCAGTACTTC
TRBJ1-1	TRBV7-3	.	.	CASSSSPRANTEAFF	TGTGCCAGCAGCTCCTCCCCCAGGGCGAACACTGAAGCTTTCTTT
TRBJ2-7	TRBV5-1	.	.	CASSPGNYEQYF	TGCGCCAGCAGCCCGGGGAACTACGAGCAGTACTTC
TRBJ1-6	TRBV3-1/TRBV3-2	.	.	CASSQAGSGGFSPLHF	TGTGCCAGCAGCCAAGCAGGGTCGGGAGGGTTTTCACCCCTCCACTTT
TRBJ2-5	TRBV4-2	.	.	CASSQAGTGSGKGEETQYF	TGTGCCAGCAGCCAAGCCGGGACTGGGAGTGGGAAGGGAGAAGAGACCCAGTACTTC
TRBJ2-2	TRBV5-1	TRBD2	.	CASRERGRGTNTGELFF	TGCGCCAGCAGGGAGCGGGGCCGTGGAACGAACACCGGGGAGCTGTTTTTT
TRBJ2-1	TRBV29-1	TRBD2	.	CSVESGGTSGRMVF	TGCAGCGTTGAATCGGGAGGGACTAGCGGGAGGATGGTCTTC
TRBJ2-7	TRBV27	TRBD2	.	CASSFGEFQGGSPYEQYF	TGTGCCAGCAGTTTCGGCGAATTCCAGGGAGGGAGCCCCTACGAGCAGTACTTC
TRBJ2-2	TRBV28	TRBD2	.	CASRHSGRAPGELFF	TGTGCCAGCAGACATAGCGGGAGGGCGCCCGGGGAGCTGTTTTTT
TRBJ2-1	TRBV2	TRBD1	.	CASSLTGPYNEQFF	TGTGCCAGCAGCCTGACAGGGCCTTACAATGAGCAGTTCTTC
TRBJ1-6	TRBV30	.	.	CAWSVGGGGSPLHF	TGTGCCTGGAGTGTTGGGGGGGGCGGTTCACCCCTCCACTTT
TRBJ2-7	TRBV7-9	TRBD1	.	CASSLGVQGTNEQYF	TGTGCCAGCAGCTTAGGAGTACAGGGGACCAACGAGCAGTACTTC
TRBJ2-1	TRBV7-2	.	.	CASSRYQEQFF	TGTGCCAGCAGCCGTTATCAGGAGCAGTTCTTC
TRBJ2-7	TRBV5-1	TRBD2	.	CASSLTSGGSYEQYF	TGCGCCAGCAGCTTGACTAGCGGGGGATCCTACGAGCAGTACTTC
TRBJ2-1	TRBV11-2	TRBD2	.	CASSQRDSVNEQFF	TGTGCCAGCAGCCAGCGGGATTCGGTCAATGAGCAGTTCTTC
TRBJ2-1	TRBV9	.	.	CASSPWTEGNEQFF	TGTGCCAGCAGCCCCTGGACTGAGGGAAATGAGCAGTTCTTC
TRBJ2-2	TRBV28	.	.	CASSSDSPRTGELFF	TGTGCCAGCAGTTCGGACTCCCCGAGGACCGGGGAGCTGTTTTTT
TRBJ1-2	TRBV25-1	TRBD1	.	CASSGQGPVYGYTF	TGTGCCAGCAGTGGACAGGGGCCCGTCTATGGCTACACCTTC
TRBJ1-1	TRBV10-3	TRBD1	.	CAVRQGNTEAFF	TGTGCCGTACGACAGGGGAACACTGAAGCTTTCTTT
TRBJ2-3	TRBV28	.	.	CASRFFSTMTADTQYF	TGTGCCAGCCGCTTCTTCTCGACCATGACAGCAGATACGCAGTATTTT
TRBJ1-6	TRBV18	.	.	CASSRAGGAYNSPLHF	TGTGCCAGCTCCCGCGCGGGGGGCGCCTATAATTCACCCCTCCACTTT
TRBJ1-1	TRBV27	.	.	CASSLLGEAGTEAFF	TGTGCCAGCAGTTTATTAGGGGAAGCGGGCACTGAAGCTTTCTTT
TRBJ2-5	TRBV27	TRBD2	.	CASSWTPGGPQETQYF	TGTGCCAGCAGTTGGACTCCGGGGGGACCCCAGGAGACCCAGTACTTC
TRBJ1-3	TRBV6-5	.	.	CASKADHAGNTIYF	TGTGCCAGCAAGGCGGATCACGCCGGAAACACCATATATTTT
TRBJ2-1	TRBV7-3	TRBD2	few	CASSPVSGTINEQFF	TGTGCCAGCAGCCCAGTTAGCGGGACGATCAATGAGCAGTTCTTC
TRBJ2-2	TRBV7-2	TRBD2	few	CASSFPLGTNSGGELFF	TGTGCCAGCAGCTTTCCGCTCGGGACTAACTCGGGCGGGGAGCTGTTTTTT
TRBJ1-2	TRBV3-1/TRBV3-2	.	.	CASSGQGRDYYGYTF	TGTGCCAGCAGCGGTCAGGGGCGAGACTATTATGGCTACACCTTC
TRBJ1-1	TRBV3-1/TRBV3-2	.	.	CASSQDGGRSGTEAFF	TGTGCCAGCAGCCAAGATGGGGGCCGGTCGGGAACTGAAGCTTTCTTT
TRBJ2-2	TRBV29-1	.	once	CSVEHRTNTGELFF	TGCAGCGTTGAACACAGAACGAACACCGGGGAGCTGTTTTTT
TRBJ1-4	TRBV4-2	.	.	CASSQDQGTGEKLFF	TGTGCCAGCAGCCAAGACCAGGGTACTGGCGAAAAACTGTTTTTT
TRBJ1-1	TRBV5-5	.	.	CASSLVGRSPEAFF	TGTGCCAGCAGCTTGGTGGGCCGCTCCCCTGAAGCTTTCTTT